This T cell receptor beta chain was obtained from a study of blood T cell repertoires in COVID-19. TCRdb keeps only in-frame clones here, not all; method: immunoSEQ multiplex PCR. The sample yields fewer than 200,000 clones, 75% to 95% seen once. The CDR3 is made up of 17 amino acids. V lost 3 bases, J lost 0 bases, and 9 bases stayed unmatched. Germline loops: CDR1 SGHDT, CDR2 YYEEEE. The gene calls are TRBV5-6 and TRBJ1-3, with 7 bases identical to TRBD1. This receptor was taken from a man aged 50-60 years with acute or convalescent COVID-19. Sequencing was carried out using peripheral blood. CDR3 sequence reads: CASSSTEDRPSGNTIYF. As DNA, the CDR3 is TGTGCCAGCAGCTCCACGGAGGACAGGCCCTCTGGAAACACCATATATTTT.